These T cell receptor beta chains were read from a single sample in a study of CD8+ T cells in alopecia areata. TCRdb's table, derived via immunoSEQ multiplex PCR, lists solely in-frame clones and lacks some. Of 130,000 to 150,000 clones in the sample, 45% to 60% were seen once. The source was CD4+ T cells sorted from blood, collected at week 0. These receptors came from a human donor with alopecia areata. The CDR3 runs from the conserved cysteine through the conserved F or W. Fields, in order: V gene, D gene, CDR3 protein. The D gene is left open where the match is weak.

V gene: TRBV28; D gene: -; CDR3 protein: CASGSTGAPPQPQHF
V gene: TRBV5-1; D gene: -; CDR3 protein: CASRRVQYLGELFF
V gene: TRBV5-5; D gene: TRBD1; CDR3 protein: CASSHTGTAKETQYF
V gene: TRBV30; D gene: -; CDR3 protein: CAWDTIRGQYF
V gene: TRBV2; D gene: -; CDR3 protein: CASRPGPSNEQFF
V gene: TRBV6-4; D gene: -; CDR3 protein: CASSDVGAGKCYEQYF
V gene: TRBV14; D gene: TRBD1; CDR3 protein: CASSQLTGGVKFF
V gene: TRBV29-1; D gene: -; CDR3 protein: CSVGGLRGTEAFF
V gene: TRBV29-1; D gene: -; CDR3 protein: CSATTTRGTQYF
V gene: TRBV11-2; D gene: TRBD1; CDR3 protein: CASSRRGQVRNSPLHF
V gene: TRBV30; D gene: -; CDR3 protein: CAVGPEYTEAFF
V gene: TRBV15; D gene: -; CDR3 protein: CATSRAKVGANVLTF
V gene: TRBV6-6; D gene: -; CDR3 protein: CASSYYDGQETQYF
V gene: TRBV2; D gene: TRBD2; CDR3 protein: CASRAGLAGGDDTQYF
V gene: TRBV5-1; D gene: TRBD2; CDR3 protein: CASSPGGLAGEGEQFF
V gene: TRBV2; D gene: TRBD2; CDR3 protein: CASGRESTDTQYF
V gene: TRBV29-1; D gene: -; CDR3 protein: CSVVVRGGETQYF
V gene: TRBV4-1; D gene: -; CDR3 protein: CASSQPQYSDTQYF
V gene: TRBV7-2; D gene: -; CDR3 protein: CASSRGLGYSYEQYF
V gene: TRBV15; D gene: -; CDR3 protein: CATSRADTQYF
V gene: TRBV2; D gene: TRBD2; CDR3 protein: CASSGGSEKETQYF
V gene: TRBV9; D gene: -; CDR3 protein: CASSAEWRRATIYF
V gene: TRBV5-1; D gene: -; CDR3 protein: CASSLAFNTEAFF
V gene: TRBV29-1; D gene: TRBD1; CDR3 protein: CSGQQGDGYTF
V gene: TRBV30; D gene: -; CDR3 protein: CAWGRGIFSGNTIYF